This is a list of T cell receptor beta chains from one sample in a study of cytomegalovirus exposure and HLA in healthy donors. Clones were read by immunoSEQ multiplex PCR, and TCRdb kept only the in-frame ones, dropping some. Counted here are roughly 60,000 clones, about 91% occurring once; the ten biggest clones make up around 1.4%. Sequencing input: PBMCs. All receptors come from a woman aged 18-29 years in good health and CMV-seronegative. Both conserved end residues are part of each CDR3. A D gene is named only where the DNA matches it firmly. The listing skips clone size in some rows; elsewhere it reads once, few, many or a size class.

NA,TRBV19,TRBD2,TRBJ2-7,CASSHRLAGRSYEQYF,TGTGCCAGTAGTCACCGTTTAGCGGGAAGATCCTACGAGCAGTACTTC
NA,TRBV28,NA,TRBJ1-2,CASSPVDGSGGYTF,TGTGCCAGCAGTCCCGTGGACGGGTCGGGGGGCTACACCTTC
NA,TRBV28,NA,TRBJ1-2,CASSAGPTNYGYTF,TGTGCCAGCAGTGCGGGTCCGACTAACTATGGCTACACCTTC
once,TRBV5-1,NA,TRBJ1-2,CASSLADNTGYTF,TGCGCCAGCAGCTTGGCCGACAATACCGGCTACACCTTC
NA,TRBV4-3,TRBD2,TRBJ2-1,CASSLAGYNEQFF,TGCGCCAGCTCACTAGCGGGGTACAATGAGCAGTTCTTC
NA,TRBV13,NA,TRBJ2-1,CASSFYGGLSYNEQFF,TGTGCCAGCAGCTTCTACGGGGGACTCTCCTACAATGAGCAGTTCTTC
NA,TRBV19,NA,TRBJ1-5,CASSMQSGDGQPQHF,TGTGCCAGTAGTATGCAATCAGGGGACGGTCAGCCCCAGCATTTT
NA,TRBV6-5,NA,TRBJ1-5,CASSFPDQPQHF,TGTGCCAGCAGTTTCCCCGATCAGCCCCAGCATTTT
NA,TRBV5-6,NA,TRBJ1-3,CASESMGALHANTIYF,TGTGCCAGCGAATCGATGGGGGCTCTACATGCAAACACCATATATTTT
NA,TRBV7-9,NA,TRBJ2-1,CASSSAGPPYNEQFF,TGTGCCAGCAGCTCCGCGGGGCCTCCCTACAATGAGCAGTTCTTC
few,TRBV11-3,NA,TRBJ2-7,CASSSGGDPYEQYF,TGTGCCAGCAGCTCGGGGGGCGACCCCTACGAGCAGTACTTC
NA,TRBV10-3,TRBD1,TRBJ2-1,CAIRDRSSYNEQFF,TGTGCCATCAGGGACAGGAGCTCCTACAATGAGCAGTTCTTC